One T cell receptor (beta chain) is described in this entry. These data originate in a study of identical twins. V dropped 2 bases and J dropped 5 bases, with 13 bases sitting between them. This CDR3 comprises 13 residues. Germline CDR1 is DFQATT and CDR2 is SNEGSKA (reference sequence). TCRdb redid the calling of the 5' RACE reads with MiXCR, one entry per CDR3 protein. Of 210,000 or so distinct CDR3 sequences listed, about 16% are singletons. These data were likewise used in another study, on T cells expressing NK-cell markers.

The sequence came from a young woman in good health. The source material was CD8+ T cells sorted from blood. The rearrangement links TRBV20-1 to TRBJ2-7, with D unresolved. CDR3 bases: TGCAGTGCTAGATACCGAAATTCCCACGAGCAGTACTTC. Its protein is CSARYRNSHEQYF.